This TCR beta chain was recorded in a study of tumor-infiltrating lymphocytes in oesophageal squamous cell carcinoma. TCRdb analysed the PCR reads with MiXCR anew, one entry per CDR3 protein. The sample includes about 20,000 distinct CDR3 sequences, 42% of them seen just once. The CDR3 consists of 15 residues. Germline CDR1 and CDR2: KGHDR and SFDVKD. Trimming pared 3 bases from V and 0 bases from J, leaving 8 bases between. The clonotype comes from a female donor with esophageal squamous cell carcinoma. Sequencing was performed on normal esophageal tissue next to the tumor. The V call is TRBV24-1, the J call TRBJ2-1, with a tentative D call TRBD1 (5 bases). CDR3 DNA: TGTGCCACCAGTGATAGGGGAAGCTCCTACAATGAGCAGTTCTTC. It yields the protein CATSDRGSSYNEQFF.